The rows below give T cell receptor beta chains drawn from one sample of a study of blood T cell repertoires in COVID-19. Repertoires were generated with immunoSEQ multiplex PCR, while TCRdb's copy carries only in-frame clones and drops some. The data hold approximately 290,000 clones, with roughly 87% observed a single time. The source material was peripheral blood. The receptors were sampled from a man in his late teens or twenties with active or convalescent COVID-19. The CDR3 runs from the conserved cysteine through the conserved F or W. A D gene is named only where the DNA matches it firmly. Only part of the rows carry a size: once, few, many, or a class if the clone is expanded.

TRBV14	TRBJ2-1	16	NA	NA	CASSQDLGGSYNEQFF	TGTGCCAGCAGCCAAGATCTCGGAGGCTCCTACAATGAGCAGTTCTTC
TRBV28	TRBJ2-7	15	TRBD2	NA	CASSPSGLASREQYF	TGTGCCAGCAGTCCCTCGGGACTAGCAAGCCGCGAGCAGTACTTC
TRBV7-8	TRBJ1-4	16	NA	NA	CASSSLSGTSNEKLFF	TGTGCCAGCAGCTCTCTTTCCGGGACAAGTAATGAAAAACTGTTTTTT
TRBV6-5	TRBJ1-2	12	NA	NA	CASRARAEGYTF	TGTGCCAGCAGGGCCAGGGCAGAAGGCTACACCTTC
TRBV7-2	TRBJ2-7	15	TRBD1	once	CASSPPTGASYEQYF	TGTGCCAGCAGCCCACCGACAGGGGCCTCCTACGAGCAGTACTTC
TRBV30	TRBJ2-1	15	TRBD2	NA	CAWSLIAGGLNEQFF	TGTGCCTGGAGCCTTATAGCGGGGGGGCTTAATGAGCAGTTCTTC
TRBV21-1	TRBJ2-5	22	NA	NA	CASSTLFPPKCPLGTSQETQYF	TGTGCCAGCAGCACACTATTTCCCCCGAAGTGTCCCCTAGGCACTAGCCAAGAGACCCAGTACTTC
TRBV6-2/TRBV6-3	TRBJ1-1	17	NA	NA	CASSYSMLSGLNTEAFF	TGTGCCAGCAGTTACTCAATGTTGAGTGGACTAAACACTGAAGCTTTCTTT
TRBV10-1	TRBJ2-1	18	TRBD2	NA	CASSPGLAGGSLYNEQFF	TGCGCCAGCAGTCCCGGACTAGCGGGAGGCAGTCTCTACAATGAGCAGTTCTTC
TRBV2	TRBJ1-1	15	TRBD1	NA	CASTVSAGGYTEAFF	TGTGCCAGCACTGTTAGTGCAGGGGGCTACACTGAAGCTTTCTTT
TRBV15	TRBJ1-1	14	TRBD1	once	CATSRSTGGTEAFF	TGTGCCACCAGCAGATCTACAGGGGGCACTGAAGCTTTCTTT